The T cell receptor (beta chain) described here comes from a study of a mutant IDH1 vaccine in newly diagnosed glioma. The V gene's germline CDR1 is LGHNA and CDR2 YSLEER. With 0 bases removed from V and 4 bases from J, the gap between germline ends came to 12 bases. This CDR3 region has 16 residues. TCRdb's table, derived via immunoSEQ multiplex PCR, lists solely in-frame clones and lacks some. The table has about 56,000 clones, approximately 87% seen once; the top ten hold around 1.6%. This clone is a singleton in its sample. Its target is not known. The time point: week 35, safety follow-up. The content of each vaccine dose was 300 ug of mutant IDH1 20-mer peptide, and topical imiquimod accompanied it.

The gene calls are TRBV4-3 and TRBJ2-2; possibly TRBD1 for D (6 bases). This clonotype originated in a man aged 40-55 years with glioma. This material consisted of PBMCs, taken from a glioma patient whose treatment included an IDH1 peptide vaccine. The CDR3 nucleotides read TGCGCCAGCAGCCAAGATGTGGCAGGGGCCACCGGGGAGCTGTTTTTT. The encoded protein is CASSQDVAGATGELFF.